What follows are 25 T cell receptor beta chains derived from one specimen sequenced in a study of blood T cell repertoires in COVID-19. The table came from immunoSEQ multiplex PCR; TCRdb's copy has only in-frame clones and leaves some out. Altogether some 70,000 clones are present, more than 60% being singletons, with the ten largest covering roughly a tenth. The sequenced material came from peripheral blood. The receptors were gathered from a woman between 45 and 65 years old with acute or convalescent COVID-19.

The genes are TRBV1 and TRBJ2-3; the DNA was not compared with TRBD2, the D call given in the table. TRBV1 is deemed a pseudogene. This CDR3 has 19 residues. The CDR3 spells CTSRQSDRSGTASTDTQYF. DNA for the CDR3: TGCACCAGCAGACAGTCCGACAGGAGCGGGACTGCTAGCACAGATACGCAGTATTTT.

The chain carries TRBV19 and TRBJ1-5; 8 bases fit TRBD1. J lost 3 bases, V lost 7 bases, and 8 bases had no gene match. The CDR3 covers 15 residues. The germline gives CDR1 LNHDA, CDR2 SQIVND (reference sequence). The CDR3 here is CASTRGQEINQPQHF. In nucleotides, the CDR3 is TGTGCCAGTACTAGGGGACAGGAGATCAATCAGCCCCAGCATTTT.

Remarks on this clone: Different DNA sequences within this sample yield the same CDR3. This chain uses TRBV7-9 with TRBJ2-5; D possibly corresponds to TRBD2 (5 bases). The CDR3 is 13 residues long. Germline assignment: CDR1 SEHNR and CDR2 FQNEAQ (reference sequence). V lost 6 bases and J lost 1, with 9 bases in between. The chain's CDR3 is CASSRGSQETQYF. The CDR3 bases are TGTGCCAGCAGTCGGGGATCCCAAGAGACCCAGTACTTC.

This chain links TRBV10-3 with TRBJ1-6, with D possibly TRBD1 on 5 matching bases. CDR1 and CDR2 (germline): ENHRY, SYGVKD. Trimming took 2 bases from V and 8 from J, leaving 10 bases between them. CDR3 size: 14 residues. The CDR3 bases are TGTGCCATCAGTGAGACGGGGGATGATTCACCCCTCCACTTT. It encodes CAISETGDDSPLHF.

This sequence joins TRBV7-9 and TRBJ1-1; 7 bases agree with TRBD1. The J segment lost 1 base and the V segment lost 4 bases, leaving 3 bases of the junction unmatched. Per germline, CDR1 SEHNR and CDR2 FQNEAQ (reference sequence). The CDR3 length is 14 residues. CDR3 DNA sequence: TGTGCCAGCAGCTATGACAGGGCGAACACTGAAGCTTTCTTT. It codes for CASSYDRANTEAFF.

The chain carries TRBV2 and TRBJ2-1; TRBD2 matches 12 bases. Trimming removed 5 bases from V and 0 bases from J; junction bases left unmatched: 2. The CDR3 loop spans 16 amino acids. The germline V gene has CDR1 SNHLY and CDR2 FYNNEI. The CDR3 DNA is TGTGCCAGCAGTCTAGCGGGGGGGAGCTCCTACAATGAGCAGTTCTTC. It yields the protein CASSLAGGSSYNEQFF.

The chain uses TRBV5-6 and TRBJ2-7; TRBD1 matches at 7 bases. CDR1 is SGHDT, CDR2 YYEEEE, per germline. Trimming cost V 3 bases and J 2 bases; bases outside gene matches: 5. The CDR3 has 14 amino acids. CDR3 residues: CASSSTGETYEQYF. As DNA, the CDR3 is TGTGCCAGCAGCTCTACAGGGGAAACCTACGAGCAGTACTTC.

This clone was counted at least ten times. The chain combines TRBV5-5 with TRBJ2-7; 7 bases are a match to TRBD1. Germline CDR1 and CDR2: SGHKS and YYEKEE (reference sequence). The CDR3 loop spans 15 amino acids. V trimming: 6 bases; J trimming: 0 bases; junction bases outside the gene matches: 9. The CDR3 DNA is TGTGCCAGCAACCGACAGGGAACCTCCTCCTACGAGCAGTACTTC. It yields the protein CASNRQGTSSYEQYF.

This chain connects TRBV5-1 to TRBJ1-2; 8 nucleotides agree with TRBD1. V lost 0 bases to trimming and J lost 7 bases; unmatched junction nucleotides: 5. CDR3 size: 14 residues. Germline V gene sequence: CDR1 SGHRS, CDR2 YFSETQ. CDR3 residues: CASSLASGGGGYTF. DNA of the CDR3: TGCGCCAGCAGCTTGGCATCAGGGGGCGGTGGCTACACCTTC.

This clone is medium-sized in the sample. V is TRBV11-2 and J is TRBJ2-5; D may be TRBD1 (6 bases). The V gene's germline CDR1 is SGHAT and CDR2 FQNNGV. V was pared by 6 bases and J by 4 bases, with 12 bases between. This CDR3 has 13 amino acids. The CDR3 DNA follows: TGTGCCAGCAGTTCAGGGGTAGGAGAGACCCAGTACTTC. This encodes CASSSGVGETQYF.

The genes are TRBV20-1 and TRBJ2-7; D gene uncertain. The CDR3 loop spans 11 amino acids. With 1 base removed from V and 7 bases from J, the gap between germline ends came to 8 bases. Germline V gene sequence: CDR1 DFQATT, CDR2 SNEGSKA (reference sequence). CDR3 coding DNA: TGCAGTGCTAGAGCGATACAGGAGCAGTACTTC. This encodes CSARAIQEQYF.

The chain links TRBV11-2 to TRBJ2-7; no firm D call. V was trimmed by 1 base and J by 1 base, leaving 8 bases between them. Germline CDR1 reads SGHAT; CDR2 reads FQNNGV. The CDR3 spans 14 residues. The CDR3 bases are TGTGCCAGCAGCTTAGGCCGGGTGTCCTACGAGCAGTACTTC. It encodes CASSLGRVSYEQYF.

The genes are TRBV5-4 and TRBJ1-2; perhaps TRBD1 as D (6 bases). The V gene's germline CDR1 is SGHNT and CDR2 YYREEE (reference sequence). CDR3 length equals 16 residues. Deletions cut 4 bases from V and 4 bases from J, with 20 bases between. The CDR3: CASSHRDTSLGYGYTF. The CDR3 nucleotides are TGTGCCAGCAGCCACCGGGACACCTCCCTGGGCTATGGCTACACCTTC.

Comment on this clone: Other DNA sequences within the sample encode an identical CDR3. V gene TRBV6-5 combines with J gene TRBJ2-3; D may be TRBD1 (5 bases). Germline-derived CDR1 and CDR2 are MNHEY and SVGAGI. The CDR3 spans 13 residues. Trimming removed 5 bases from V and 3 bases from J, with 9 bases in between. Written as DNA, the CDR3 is TGTGCCAGCAGTCTCCCAGGGACAGATACGCAGTATTTT. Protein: CASSLPGTDTQYF.

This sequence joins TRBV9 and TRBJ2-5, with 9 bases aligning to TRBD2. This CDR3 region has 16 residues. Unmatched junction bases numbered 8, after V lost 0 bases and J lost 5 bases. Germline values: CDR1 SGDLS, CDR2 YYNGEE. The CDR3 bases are TGTGCCAGCAGCGTAGGAGGGCGGGGGGGCCGTGAGACCCAGTACTTC. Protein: CASSVGGRGGRETQYF.

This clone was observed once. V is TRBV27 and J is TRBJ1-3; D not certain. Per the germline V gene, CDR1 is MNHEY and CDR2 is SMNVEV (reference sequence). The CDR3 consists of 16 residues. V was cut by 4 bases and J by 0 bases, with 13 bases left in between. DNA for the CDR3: TGTGCCAGCAGTTCTAGGGCGGGGAGCTCTGGAAACACCATATATTTT. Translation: CASSSRAGSSGNTIYF.

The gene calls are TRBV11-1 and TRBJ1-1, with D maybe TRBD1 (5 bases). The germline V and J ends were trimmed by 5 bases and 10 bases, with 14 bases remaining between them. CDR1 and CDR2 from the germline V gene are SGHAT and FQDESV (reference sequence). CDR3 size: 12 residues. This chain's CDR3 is CASSRSAGRAFF. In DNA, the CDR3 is TGTGCCAGCAGCCGTTCAGCGGGACGAGCTTTCTTT.

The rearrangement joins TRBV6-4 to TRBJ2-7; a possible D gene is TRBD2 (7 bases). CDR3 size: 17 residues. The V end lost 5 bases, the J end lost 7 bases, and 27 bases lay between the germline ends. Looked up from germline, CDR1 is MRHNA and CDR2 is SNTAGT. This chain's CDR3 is CASSIHLRGRALREQYF. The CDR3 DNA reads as TGTGCCAGCAGTATCCATCTAAGGGGGAGGGCCTTGAGAGAGCAGTACTTC.

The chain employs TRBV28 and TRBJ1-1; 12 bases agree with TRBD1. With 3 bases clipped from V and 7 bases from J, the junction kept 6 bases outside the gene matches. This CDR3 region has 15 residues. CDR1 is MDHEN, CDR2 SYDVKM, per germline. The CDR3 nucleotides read TGTGCCAGCAGTTTCCCAGGGACAGGGGGCGGTGAAGCTTTCTTT. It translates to CASSFPGTGGGEAFF.

In DNA form, the CDR3 reads TGTGCCAGCAGCCCCCCCTTGCGGGGGGGCGGGGAGACCCAGTACTTC. It is translated as CASSPPLRGGGETQYF. The V and J genes are TRBV7-8 and TRBJ2-5; TRBD2 aligns across 9 bases. The CDR3 runs to 16 residues. The germline gives CDR1 SGHVS, CDR2 FQNEAQ. With V trimmed by 5 bases and J by 5 bases, 12 bases remained unmatched. Drawing the rest from reference TRBV7-8 and TRBJ2-5, the complete variable domain is GAGVSQSPRYKVAKRGQDVALRCDPISGHVSLFWYQQALGQGPEFLTYFQNEAQLDKSGLPSDRFFAERPEGSVSTLKIQRTQQEDSAVYLCASSPPLRGGGETQYFGPGTRLLVL.

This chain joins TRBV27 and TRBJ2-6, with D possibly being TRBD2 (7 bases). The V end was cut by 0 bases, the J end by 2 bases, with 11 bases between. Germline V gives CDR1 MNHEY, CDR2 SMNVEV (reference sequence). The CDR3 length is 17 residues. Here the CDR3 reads CASSLSRGGAGANVLTF. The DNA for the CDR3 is TGTGCCAGCAGTTTATCGAGGGGGGGCGCTGGGGCCAACGTCCTGACTTTC.

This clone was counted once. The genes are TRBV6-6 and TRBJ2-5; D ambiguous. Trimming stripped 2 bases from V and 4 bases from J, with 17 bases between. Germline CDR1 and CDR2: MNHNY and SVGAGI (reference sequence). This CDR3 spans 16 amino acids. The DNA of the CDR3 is TGTGCCAGCAGTTACCTTCATCGACTTCGTAGAGAGACCCAGTACTTC. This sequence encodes CASSYLHRLRRETQYF.

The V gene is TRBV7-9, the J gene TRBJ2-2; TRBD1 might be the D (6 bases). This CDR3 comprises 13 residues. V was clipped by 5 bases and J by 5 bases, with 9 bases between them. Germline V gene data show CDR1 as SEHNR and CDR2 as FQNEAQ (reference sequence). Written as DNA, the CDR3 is TGTGCCAGCAGCCACAGGGAAACCGGGGAGCTGTTTTTT. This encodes CASSHRETGELFF.

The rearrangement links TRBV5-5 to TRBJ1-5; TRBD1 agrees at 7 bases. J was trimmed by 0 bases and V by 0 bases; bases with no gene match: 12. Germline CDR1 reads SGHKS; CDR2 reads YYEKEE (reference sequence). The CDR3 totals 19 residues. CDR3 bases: TGTGCCAGCAGCTTGGATAGGTGGACAGGCCCACTTAGCAATCAGCCCCAGCATTTT. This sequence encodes CASSLDRWTGPLSNQPQHF. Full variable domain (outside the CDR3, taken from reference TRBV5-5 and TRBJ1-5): DAGVTQSPTHLIKTRGQQVTLRCSPISGHKSVSWYQQVLGQGPQFIFQYYEKEERGRGNFPDRFSARQFPNYSSELNVNALLLGDSALYLCASSLDRWTGPLSNQPQHFGDGTRLSIL.

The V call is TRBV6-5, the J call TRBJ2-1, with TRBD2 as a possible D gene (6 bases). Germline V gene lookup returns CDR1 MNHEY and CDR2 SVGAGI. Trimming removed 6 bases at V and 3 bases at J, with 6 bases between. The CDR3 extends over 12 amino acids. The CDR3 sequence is CASRAGYNEQFF. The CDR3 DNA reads TGTGCCAGCAGAGCGGGCTACAATGAGCAGTTCTTC.